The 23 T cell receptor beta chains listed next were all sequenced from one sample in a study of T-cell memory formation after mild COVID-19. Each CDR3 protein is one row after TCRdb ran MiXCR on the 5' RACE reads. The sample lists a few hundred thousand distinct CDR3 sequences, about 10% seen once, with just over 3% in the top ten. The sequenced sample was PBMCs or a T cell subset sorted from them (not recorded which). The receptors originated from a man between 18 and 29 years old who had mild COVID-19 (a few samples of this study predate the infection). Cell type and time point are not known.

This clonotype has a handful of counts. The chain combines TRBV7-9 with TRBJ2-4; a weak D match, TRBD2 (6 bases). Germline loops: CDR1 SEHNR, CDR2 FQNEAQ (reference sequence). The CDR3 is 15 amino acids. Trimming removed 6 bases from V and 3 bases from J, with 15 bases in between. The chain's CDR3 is CASSVGEGGKNIQYF. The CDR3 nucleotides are TGTGCCAGCAGTGTAGGAGAGGGAGGCAAAAACATTCAGTACTTC.

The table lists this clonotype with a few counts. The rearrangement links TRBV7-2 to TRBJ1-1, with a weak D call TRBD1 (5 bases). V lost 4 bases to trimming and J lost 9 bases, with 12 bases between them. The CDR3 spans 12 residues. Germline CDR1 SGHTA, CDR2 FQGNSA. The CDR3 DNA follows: TGTGCCAGCAGCTCGCCGGGACGGAAAGCTTTCTTT. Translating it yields CASSSPGRKAFF.

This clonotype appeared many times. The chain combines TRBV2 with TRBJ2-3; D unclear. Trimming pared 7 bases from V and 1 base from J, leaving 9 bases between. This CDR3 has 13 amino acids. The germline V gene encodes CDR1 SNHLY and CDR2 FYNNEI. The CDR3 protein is CASIQSGTDTQYF. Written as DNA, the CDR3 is TGTGCCAGCATCCAGAGCGGCACAGATACGCAGTATTTT.

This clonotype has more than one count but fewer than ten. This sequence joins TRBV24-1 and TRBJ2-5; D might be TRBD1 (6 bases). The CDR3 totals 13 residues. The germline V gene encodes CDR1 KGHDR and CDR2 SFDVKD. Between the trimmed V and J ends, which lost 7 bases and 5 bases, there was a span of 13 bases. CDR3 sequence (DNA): TGTGCCACCAGAGGCGGACAGCTGGAGACCCAGTACTTC. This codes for CATRGGQLETQYF.

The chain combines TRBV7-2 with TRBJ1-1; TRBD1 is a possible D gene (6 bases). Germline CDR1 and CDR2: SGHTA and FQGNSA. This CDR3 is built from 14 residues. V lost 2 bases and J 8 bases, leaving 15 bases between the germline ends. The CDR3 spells CASSLSGGGGEAFF. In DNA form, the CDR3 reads TGTGCCAGCAGCTTATCGGGGGGCGGAGGGGAAGCTTTCTTT.

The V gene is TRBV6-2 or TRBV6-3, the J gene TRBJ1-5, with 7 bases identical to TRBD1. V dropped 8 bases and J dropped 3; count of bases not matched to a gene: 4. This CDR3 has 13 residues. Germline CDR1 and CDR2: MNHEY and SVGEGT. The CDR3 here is CASGQVSNQPQHF. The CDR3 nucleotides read TGTGCCAGCGGACAGGTCTCCAATCAGCCCCAGCATTTT.

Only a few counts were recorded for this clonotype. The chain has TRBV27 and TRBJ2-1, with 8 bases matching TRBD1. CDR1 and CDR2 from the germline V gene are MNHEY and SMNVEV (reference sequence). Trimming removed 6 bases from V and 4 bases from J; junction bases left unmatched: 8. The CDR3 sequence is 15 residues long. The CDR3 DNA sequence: TGTGCCAGCAGCCTCCAGGGGGCGCAGTACAATGAGCAGTTCTTC. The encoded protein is CASSLQGAQYNEQFF.

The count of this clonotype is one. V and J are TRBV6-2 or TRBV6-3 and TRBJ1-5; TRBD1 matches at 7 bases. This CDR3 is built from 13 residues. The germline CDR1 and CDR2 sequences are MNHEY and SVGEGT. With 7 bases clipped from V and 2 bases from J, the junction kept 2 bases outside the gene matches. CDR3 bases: TGTGCCAGCAATACAGGGGGCAATCAGCCCCAGCATTTT. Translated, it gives CASNTGGNQPQHF.

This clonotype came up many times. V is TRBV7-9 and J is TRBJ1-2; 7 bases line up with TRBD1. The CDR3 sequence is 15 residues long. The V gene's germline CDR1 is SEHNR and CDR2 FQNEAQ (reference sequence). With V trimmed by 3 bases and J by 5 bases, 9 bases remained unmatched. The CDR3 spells CASSLGDREAYGYTF. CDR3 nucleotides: TGTGCCAGCAGCTTGGGTGACAGGGAGGCGTATGGCTACACCTTC.

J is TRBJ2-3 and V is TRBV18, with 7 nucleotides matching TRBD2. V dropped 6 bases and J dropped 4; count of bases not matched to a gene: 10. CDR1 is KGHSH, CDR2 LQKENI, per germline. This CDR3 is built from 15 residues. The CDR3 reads CASSPPTGGSDTQYF. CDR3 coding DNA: TGTGCCAGCTCGCCCCCCACGGGGGGTTCAGATACGCAGTATTTT. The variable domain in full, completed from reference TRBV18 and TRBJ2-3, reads NAGVMQNPRHLVRRRGQEARLRCSPMKGHSHVYWYRQLPEEGLKFMVYLQKENIIDESGMPKERFSAEFPKEGPSILRIQQVVRGDSAAYFCASSPPTGGSDTQYFGPGTRLTVL.

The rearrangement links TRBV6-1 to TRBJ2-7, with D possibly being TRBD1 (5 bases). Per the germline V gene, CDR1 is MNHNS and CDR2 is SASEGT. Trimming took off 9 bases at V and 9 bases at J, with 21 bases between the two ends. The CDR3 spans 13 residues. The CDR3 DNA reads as TGTGCCAGTCAAGCCACAGGTCCCCCGAGGCAGTACGTC. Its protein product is CASQATGPPRQYV.

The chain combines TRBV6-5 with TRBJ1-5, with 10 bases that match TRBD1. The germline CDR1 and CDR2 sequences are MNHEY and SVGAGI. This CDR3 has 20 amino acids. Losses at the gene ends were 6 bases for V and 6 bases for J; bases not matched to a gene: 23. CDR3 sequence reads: CASSSSPPGQGPRRGQPQHF. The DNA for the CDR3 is TGTGCCAGCAGCTCCAGCCCACCGGGACAGGGGCCGAGAAGGGGTCAGCCCCAGCATTTT.

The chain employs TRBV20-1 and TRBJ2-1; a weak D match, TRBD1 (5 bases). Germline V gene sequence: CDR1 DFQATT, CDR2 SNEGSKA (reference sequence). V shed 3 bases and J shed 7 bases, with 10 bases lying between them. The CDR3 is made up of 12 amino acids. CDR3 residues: CSASSGLNEQFF. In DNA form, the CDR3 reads TGCAGTGCTAGTTCAGGGTTGAATGAGCAGTTCTTC.

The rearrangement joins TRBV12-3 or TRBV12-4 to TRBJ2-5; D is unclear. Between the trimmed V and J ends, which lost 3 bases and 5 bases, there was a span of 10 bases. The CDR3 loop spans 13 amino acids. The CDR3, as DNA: TGTGCCAGCAGTTTTGGTCCGGCGGAGACCCAGTACTTC. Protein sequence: CASSFGPAETQYF.

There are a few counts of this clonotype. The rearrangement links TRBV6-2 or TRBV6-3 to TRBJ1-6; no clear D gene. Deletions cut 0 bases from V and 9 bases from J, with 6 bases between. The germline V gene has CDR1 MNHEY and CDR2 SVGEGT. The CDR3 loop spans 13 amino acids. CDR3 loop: CASSYSEGSPLHF. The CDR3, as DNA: TGTGCCAGCAGTTACTCCGAGGGTTCACCCCTCCACTTT.

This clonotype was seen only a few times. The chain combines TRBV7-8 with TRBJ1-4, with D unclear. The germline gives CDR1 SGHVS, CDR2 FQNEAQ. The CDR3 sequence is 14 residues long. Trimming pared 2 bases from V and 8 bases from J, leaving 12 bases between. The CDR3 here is CASSLSSLGEKLFF. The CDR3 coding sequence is TGTGCCAGCAGCTTATCAAGCCTCGGGGAAAAACTGTTTTTT.

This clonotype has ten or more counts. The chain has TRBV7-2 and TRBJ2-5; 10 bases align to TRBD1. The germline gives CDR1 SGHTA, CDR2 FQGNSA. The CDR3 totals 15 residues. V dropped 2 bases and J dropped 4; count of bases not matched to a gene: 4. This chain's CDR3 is CASSLPTGGLETQYF. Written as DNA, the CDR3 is TGTGCCAGCAGCTTACCGACAGGGGGCTTAGAGACCCAGTACTTC.

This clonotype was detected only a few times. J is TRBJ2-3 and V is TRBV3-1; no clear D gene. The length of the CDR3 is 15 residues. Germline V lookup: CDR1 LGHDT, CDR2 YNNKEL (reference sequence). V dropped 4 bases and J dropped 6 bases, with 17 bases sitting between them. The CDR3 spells CASSPLGQPRDTQYF. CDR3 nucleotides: TGTGCCAGCAGCCCCCTGGGCCAGCCGAGGGATACGCAGTATTTT.

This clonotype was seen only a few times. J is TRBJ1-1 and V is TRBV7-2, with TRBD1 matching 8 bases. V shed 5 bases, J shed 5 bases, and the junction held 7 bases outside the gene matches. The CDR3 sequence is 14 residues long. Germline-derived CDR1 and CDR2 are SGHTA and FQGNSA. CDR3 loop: CASSLRTGRTEAFF. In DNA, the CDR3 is TGTGCCAGCAGCCTACGGACAGGGAGAACTGAAGCTTTCTTT.

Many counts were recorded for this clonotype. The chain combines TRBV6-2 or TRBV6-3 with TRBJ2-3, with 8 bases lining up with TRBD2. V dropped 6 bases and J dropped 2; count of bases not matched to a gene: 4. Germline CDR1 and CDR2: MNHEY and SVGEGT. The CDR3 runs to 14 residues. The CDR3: CASSGGALTDTQYF. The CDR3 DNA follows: TGTGCCAGCAGCGGGGGGGCACTCACAGATACGCAGTATTTT.

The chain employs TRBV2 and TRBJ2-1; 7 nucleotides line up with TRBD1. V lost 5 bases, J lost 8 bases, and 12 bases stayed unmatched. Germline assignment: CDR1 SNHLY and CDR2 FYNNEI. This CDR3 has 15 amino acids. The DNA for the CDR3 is TGTGCCAGCAGTCCGACCGAGACAGGGTGGCATGAGCAGTTCTTC. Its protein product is CASSPTETGWHEQFF. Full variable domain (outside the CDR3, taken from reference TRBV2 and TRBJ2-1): EPEVTQTPSHQVTQMGQEVILRCVPISNHLYFYWYRQILGQKVEFLVSFYNNEISEKSEIFDDQFSVERPDGSNFTLKIRSTKLEDSAMYFCASSPTETGWHEQFFGPGTRLTVL.

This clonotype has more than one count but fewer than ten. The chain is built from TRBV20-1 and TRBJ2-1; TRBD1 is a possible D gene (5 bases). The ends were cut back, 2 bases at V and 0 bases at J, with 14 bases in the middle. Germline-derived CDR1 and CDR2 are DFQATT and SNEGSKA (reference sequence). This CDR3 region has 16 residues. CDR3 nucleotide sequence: TGCAGTGCTAGAAAAGGGGTTCTTAGCTCCTACAATGAGCAGTTCTTC. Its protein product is CSARKGVLSSYNEQFF.

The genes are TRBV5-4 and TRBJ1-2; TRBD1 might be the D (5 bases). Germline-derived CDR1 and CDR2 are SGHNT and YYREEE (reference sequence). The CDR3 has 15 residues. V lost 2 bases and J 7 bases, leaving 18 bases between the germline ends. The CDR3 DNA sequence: TGTGCCAGCAGCTTTCAATACGGGGGGACCGCTGGCTACACCTTC. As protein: CASSFQYGGTAGYTF.